Ten or more counts support the clone carrying this T cell receptor (beta chain). This entry belongs to a study of T cells in Graves' hyperthyroidism and ophthalmopathy. V was pared by 7 bases and J by 8 bases, with 20 bases between. The CDR3 spans 13 residues. Germline V CDR1 and CDR2: SQVTM, ANQGSEA. Template material for amplifying TCR beta CDR3 regions consisted of RNA transcripts. First-round RT-PCR targeting the TCR CDR3 was performed with the HTBI primer set. TCRdb re-called the multiplex PCR reads through MiXCR, storing one row per CDR3 protein. The sample yields approximately 640,000 distinct CDR3 sequences, about 45% seen once.

This chain links TRBV29-1 with TRBJ1-2; D perhaps matches TRBD1 (5 bases). The sample comprised peripheral blood or thyroid tissue (not recorded which). The origin of this receptor is an adult man with Graves' disease, either hyperthyroidism or ophthalmopathy (not recorded which). The CDR3 DNA reads as TGCAGCGCTTTCAAGACGGGGGATTTCGGCTACACCTTC. This encodes CSAFKTGDFGYTF.